This T cell receptor beta chain was captured in a study of T-cell memory formation after mild COVID-19. MiXCR, applied by TCRdb to the 5' RACE reads, yields one record per CDR3 protein. The sample contains 150,000 or so distinct CDR3 sequences, approximately 15% of which appear only once. J lost 0 bases, V lost 6 bases, and 6 bases had no gene match. The CDR3 length is 15 residues. Germline loops: CDR1 KGHDR, CDR2 SFDVKD. This clonotype was sampled from an adult woman who had mild COVID-19 (a few samples of this study predate the infection). Cell type and time point are not known. Sequenced: PBMCs or a T cell subset sorted from them (not recorded which). The chain is built from TRBV24-1 and TRBJ2-7; 8 bases line up with TRBD1. In DNA, the CDR3 is TGTGCCACCAGTCCCTGGACAGGGAGCTCCTACGAGCAGTACTTC. It is translated as CATSPWTGSSYEQYF.